This TCR beta chain was sequenced in a study of long-term antiretroviral therapy in people with HIV. With survey level as its setting, the immunoSEQ assay was v3.0. Clones were read by immunoSEQ multiplex PCR, and TCRdb kept only the in-frame ones, dropping some. This sample yields roughly 19,000 clones, of which about 89% are seen a single time; over 9.5% belongs to the top ten. Trimming cost V 1 base and J 0 bases, with 12 bases left between them. The V gene's germline CDR1 is SGHAT and CDR2 FQNNGV. The CDR3 is 16 amino acids. The gene calls are TRBV11-2 and TRBJ2-5; D not resolved. The receptor comes from a man between 40 and 49 years old with HIV. The sample was unsorted PBMCs, taken 0.5 years after starting antiretroviral therapy. DNA of the CDR3: TGTGCCAGCAGCTTAGGTGGGCGGTCAAACCAAGAGACCCAGTACTTC. Translation: CASSLGGRSNQETQYF. Full variable domain (missing parts from reference TRBV11-2 and TRBJ2-5): EAGVAQSPRYKIIEKRQSVAFWCNPISGHATLYWYQQILGQGPKLLIQFQNNGVVDDSQLPKDRFSAERLKGVDSTLKIQPAKLEDSAVYLCASSLGGRSNQETQYFGPGTRLLVL.